Shown below are 12 T cell receptor beta chains from a single sample sequenced in a study of blood T cells in healthy people across ages. With a J-beta primer mix and a sample-barcoded 5' primer, a second PCR ran about 7 to 11 cycles. One entry per CDR3 protein results from TCRdb running MiXCR on the 5' RACE reads. The sample gives 800,000 or so distinct CDR3 sequences, around 68% of which show up once; 28% is in the top ten. Material: blood. The receptors come from a man aged 30-40 years in good health.

This rearrangement joins TRBV7-2 to TRBJ2-1; a possible D gene is TRBD2 (5 bases). This CDR3 is 14 amino acids long. Germline V lookup: CDR1 SGHTA, CDR2 FQGNSA. The V gene lost 0 bases and the J gene lost 7 bases, with 10 bases spanning the gap. The CDR3 DNA reads as TGTGCCAGCAGCTTAGCCGGACTCCTGAATGAGCAGTTCTTC. Translated, it gives CASSLAGLLNEQFF.

This clonotype was counted only a few times. V is TRBV29-1 and J is TRBJ1-5; tentatively, D is TRBD1 (6 bases). Germline V gene sequence: CDR1 SQVTM, CDR2 ANQGSEA. The CDR3 consists of 15 residues. V was trimmed by 4 bases and J by 1 base, leaving 14 bases between them. The CDR3 is CSVVGGGDSNQPQHF. CDR3 in DNA: TGCAGCGTTGTAGGAGGGGGGGACAGCAATCAGCCCCAGCATTTT.

This clonotype was detected ten times or more. This chain uses TRBV4-3 with TRBJ2-7; D perhaps matches TRBD2 (5 bases). The CDR3 has 16 amino acids. V was cut by 1 base and J by 2 bases, with 15 bases left in between. Germline CDR1 is LGHNA and CDR2 is YSLEER. The CDR3 spells CASSQAGGLGTYEQYF. The CDR3 nucleotides are TGCGCCAGCAGCCAAGCCGGCGGGCTCGGCACCTACGAGCAGTACTTC.

V and J are TRBV20-1 and TRBJ2-6, with unresolved D. Germline CDR1 reads DFQATT; CDR2 reads SNEGSKA (reference sequence). There are 13 residues in the CDR3. V gave up 5 bases and J gave up 0 bases, with 5 bases separating them. CDR3 DNA: TGCAGTGCTGGACCCTCTGGGGCCAACGTCCTGACTTTC. Translation gives CSAGPSGANVLTF.

This clonotype came up once. V is TRBV20-1 and J is TRBJ2-7; D is perhaps TRBD2 (5 bases). TRBJ2-5 matches the DNA end more closely, so the J call is doubtful. Germline CDR1 DFQATT, CDR2 SNEGSKA (reference sequence). The CDR3 has 13 residues. For the CDR3, the DNA is TGCAGTGCCCAGCCTAGCACCCAAGAGACCCAGTACTTC. Translated: CSAQPSTQETQYF.

The table lists this clonotype with many counts. The chain joins TRBV4-2 to TRBJ2-7; D may be TRBD1 or TRBD2 (5 bases each). CDR3 length: 15 amino acids. Deletions cut 5 bases from V and 0 bases from J, with 14 bases between. Germline V CDR1 and CDR2: LGHNA, YNFKEQ. CDR3 loop: CASSRGRLNSYEQYF. As DNA, the CDR3 is TGTGCCAGCAGCAGGGGACGACTAAACTCCTACGAGCAGTACTTC.

Only one count was recorded for this clonotype. The gene calls are TRBV3-1 and TRBJ2-4; 9 bases agree with TRBD2. The end of the DNA is better explained by TRBJ2-7, so the J call may be wrong. CDR3 size: 18 residues. Germline loops: CDR1 LGHDT, CDR2 YNNKEL (reference sequence). The CDR3 spells CASSQDWGRTSAIYEQYF. The CDR3 DNA reads TGTGCCAGCAGCCAAGATTGGGGCAGGACTAGCGCTATCTACGAGCAGTACTTC.

This clonotype was seen once. V is TRBV7-2 and J is TRBJ2-4; no clear D gene. The germline gives CDR1 SGHTA, CDR2 FQGNSA. The ends were cut back, 7 bases at V and 13 bases at J, with 23 bases in the middle. The CDR3 length is 14 residues. CDR3 in amino acids: CASIEDSWLGEQYF. Here the CDR3 DNA reads TGTGCCAGCATCGAGGATAGCTGGCTTGGTGAGCAGTACTTC.

CDR3: CASSLTDPYNEQFF. The CDR3 DNA reads as TGTGCCAGCAGTTTAACAGACCCTTACAATGAGCAGTTCTTC. The chain has TRBV27 and TRBJ2-1; D gene ambiguous. Germline CDR1 MNHEY, CDR2 SMNVEV (reference sequence). Trimming pared 2 bases from V and 4 bases from J, leaving 9 bases between. This CDR3 comprises 14 residues.

This clonotype was seen only once. The chain couples TRBV7-9 to TRBJ2-3; D might be TRBD1 or TRBD2, each matching 5 bases. Per the germline V gene, CDR1 is SEHNR and CDR2 is FQNEAQ (reference sequence). V shed 0 bases and J shed 2 bases, with 9 bases lying between them. There are 15 residues in the CDR3. The CDR3 DNA is TGTGCCAGCAGCTTAGCCAGGGAGTACACAGATACGCAGTATTTT. Its translation: CASSLAREYTDTQYF. Filled out from reference TRBV7-9 and TRBJ2-3, the complete variable domain reads DTGVSQNPRHKITKRGQNVTFRCDPISEHNRLYWYRQTLGQGPEFLTYFQNEAQLEKSRLLSDRFSAERPKGSFSTLEIQRTEQGDSAMYLCASSLAREYTDTQYFGPGTRLTVL.

In this sample, this clonotype turned up a few times. The V and J genes are TRBV4-3 and TRBJ2-3, with 8 positions matching TRBD2. Per the germline V gene, CDR1 is LGHNA and CDR2 is YSLEER. CDR3 length equals 17 residues. V shed 4 bases and J 3 bases; nucleotides not matched to a gene: 12. In nucleotides, the CDR3 is TGCGCCAGCAGCCCCCAATGGACAGCGGGGGTTACAGATACGCAGTATTTT. Translating gives CASSPQWTAGVTDTQYF.

The rearrangement joins TRBV25-1 to TRBJ2-3, with D unclear. V shed 4 bases and J shed 2 bases, with 13 bases lying between them. CDR1 is MGHDK, CDR2 SYGVNS, per germline. The CDR3 runs to 15 residues. In nucleotides, the CDR3 is TGTGCCAGCAGTGCCACTAAGACGGTCACAGATACGCAGTATTTT. Amino acid sequence: CASSATKTVTDTQYF. Looking up the rest from reference TRBV25-1 and TRBJ2-3 gives the full variable domain: EADIYQTPRYLVIGTGKKITLECSQTMGHDKMYWYQQDPGMELHLIHYSYGVNSTEKGDLSSESTVSRIRTEHFPLTLESARPSHTSQYLCASSATKTVTDTQYFGPGTRLTVL.